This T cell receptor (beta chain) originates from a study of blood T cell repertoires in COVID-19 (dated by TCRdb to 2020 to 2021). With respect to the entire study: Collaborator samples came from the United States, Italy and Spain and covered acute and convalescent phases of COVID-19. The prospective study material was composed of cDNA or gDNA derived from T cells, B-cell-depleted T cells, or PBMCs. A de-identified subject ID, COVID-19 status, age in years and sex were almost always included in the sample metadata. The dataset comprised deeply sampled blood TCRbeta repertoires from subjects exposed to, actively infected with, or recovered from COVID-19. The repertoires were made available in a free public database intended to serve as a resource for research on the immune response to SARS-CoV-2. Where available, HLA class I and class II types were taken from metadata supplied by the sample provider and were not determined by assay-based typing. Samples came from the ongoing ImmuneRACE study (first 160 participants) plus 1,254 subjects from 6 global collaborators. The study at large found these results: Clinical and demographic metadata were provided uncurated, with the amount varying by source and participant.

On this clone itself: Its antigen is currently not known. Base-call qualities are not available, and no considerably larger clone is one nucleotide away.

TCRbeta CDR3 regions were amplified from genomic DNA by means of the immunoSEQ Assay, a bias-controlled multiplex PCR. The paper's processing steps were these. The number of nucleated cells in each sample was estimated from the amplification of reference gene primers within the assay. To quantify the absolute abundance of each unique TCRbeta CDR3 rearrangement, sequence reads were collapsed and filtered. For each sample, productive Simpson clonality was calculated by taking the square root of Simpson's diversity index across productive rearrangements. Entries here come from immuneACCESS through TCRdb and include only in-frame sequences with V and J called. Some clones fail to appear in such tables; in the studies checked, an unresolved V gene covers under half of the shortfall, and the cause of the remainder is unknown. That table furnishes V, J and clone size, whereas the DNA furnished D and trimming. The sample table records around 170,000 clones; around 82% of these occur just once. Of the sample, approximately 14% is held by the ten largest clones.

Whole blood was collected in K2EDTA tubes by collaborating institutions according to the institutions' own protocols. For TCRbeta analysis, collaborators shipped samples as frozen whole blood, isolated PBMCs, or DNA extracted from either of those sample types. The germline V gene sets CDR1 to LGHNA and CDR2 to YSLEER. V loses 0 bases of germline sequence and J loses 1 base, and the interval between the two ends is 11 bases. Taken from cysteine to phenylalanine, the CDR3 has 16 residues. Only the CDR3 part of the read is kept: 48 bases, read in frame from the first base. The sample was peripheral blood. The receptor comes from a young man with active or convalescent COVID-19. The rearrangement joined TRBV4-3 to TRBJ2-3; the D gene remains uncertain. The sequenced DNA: TGCGCCAGCAGCCAAGAATTGGGCCTGGGCACAGATACGCAGTATTTT. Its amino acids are CASSQELGLGTDTQYF.